The entry below describes one TCR beta chain. Its antigen specificity is not known. The CDR3 sequence holds 14 residues, the cysteine and phenylalanine included. No DNA appears here. CDR1 and CDR2, per the germline V gene, are MNHEY and SVGAGI. Preparation of the library involved 5' RACE. The input for every TCR library was around 3,600 ng of total RNA. For each sample, cDNA synthesis with SMARTScribe reverse transcriptase was split into eight separate reactions. During cDNA synthesis, template switching introduced unique molecular identifiers that contained a 6-nucleotide sample barcode. Two nested PCRs of approximately 16 and 10 cycles amplified the TCRalpha and TCRbeta cDNA, and bead purification followed each PCR. Before amplification, the cDNA was treated with uracil DNA-glycosylase and purified using the QIAquick PCR purification kit. In the second PCR, Illumina TruSeq-compatible adapters and sample-specific barcodes were added. TapeStation and Qubit were used to check library quality and concentration, and 5 to 6.5 ng of each library went into the pool. The pooled libraries were sequenced with 2 x 100 bp reads and custom sequencing primers on an Illumina HiSeq2500 single-index Rapid Run. As for how the authors treated the data: MiGEC version 1.2.6 was used for UMI-based consensus assembly, which corrected PCR and sequencing errors. MiXCR version 2.1.1 was used for V(D)J alignment, clonotype assembly and CDR3 extraction. To normalise gene usage, clonotype sharing and MAIT/NKT TCR abundance, the analysis used the top 1000, 10 000 and 20 000 clonotypes per sample. After downsampling to 27 000 UMIs, diversity was calculated as the inverse Simpson index using the vegan R package. Paired Mann-Whitney U tests were applied to discordant twin pairs, and Benjamini-Hochberg correction was used for multiple testing. Following reprocessing of the reads by TCRdb, the data hold one row per CDR3 protein sequence and no DNA is available. None of the V and J calls come from the authors' own analysis; TCRdb made them. This sample's clone table shows over 110,000 distinct CDR3 sequences. In total, the top ten clones hold 2% to 2.5% of the sample.

This entry is derived from a study of monozygotic twins with inflammatory bowel disease (dated by TCRdb to the late 2010s). A note on the overall study: The full study comprised 28 monozygotic twin pairs: nine German pairs (four IBD-concordant, five IBD-discordant) and 19 IBD-discordant Danish pairs. Each individual had, on average, about 151 000 unique TCRalpha sequences and 181 000 unique TCRbeta sequences available for analysis. Within discordant pairs, disease-associated traits were sought mainly by comparing IBD patients with their genetically identical healthy co-twins. The paper's findings and limits, for the study overall: The analysis was unable to tell apart different T cell subtypes. Differing immunosuppressive treatments among patients may have added background noise and inter-individual variability to the repertoires. Measured by the inverse Simpson index, TCRbeta repertoire diversity was lower in IBD patients than in their healthy co-twins. The results gave no support for a single strong signal or clonotype linked to IBD. Concordant and discordant twins showed no difference in repertoire similarity, possibly because of limited statistical power. Compared with healthy twins, IBD patients shared fewer clonotypes with other individuals, and the difference was most pronounced in patients with signs of disease activity.

A roughly 2.7 ml peripheral blood sample was drawn into PAXgene tubes per donor and stored at -80°C. Without any T cell sorting, total RNA was extracted from whole blood using the PAXgene blood miRNA kit on an automated QIAcube. Deep TCRalpha and TCRbeta repertoire profiling with unique molecular barcoding was performed on peripheral blood of monozygotic twin pairs concordant or discordant for inflammatory bowel disease. For every twin pair, smoking habits were documented, and each individual was categorised as a current, former or never smoker. Material: blood. The TCR originated in a human donor with ulcerative colitis or Crohn's disease, or a healthy co-twin of an affected twin (not recorded which). Recombination joined TRBV6-5 with TRBJ1-5; there is no DNA to check the TCRdb D call of TRBD1. This receptor has the CDR3 CASSYRGPDQPQHF.